Below, one T cell receptor (beta chain) is given with its context. As processed by the authors: Estimated nucleated cell counts came from reference gene primer amplification. The data were produced by immunoSEQ multiplex PCR, yet TCRdb's version contains in-frame clones alone and is incomplete. V and J calls and clone size are copied from that table; D and trimming were computed from the DNA. The sample lists about 210,000 clones, roughly nine tenths occurring once. Germline V lookup: CDR1 LGHDT, CDR2 YNNKEL (reference sequence). Trimming shortened V by 2 bases and J by 2 bases, and 11 bases separated the two germline ends. This CDR3 region has 15 residues. This sample is drawn from a study of blood T cell repertoires in COVID-19. The wider study: Donors in the United States, Italy and Spain gave samples during acute or convalescent COVID-19. T cells, B-cell-depleted T cells, or PBMCs provided the cDNA or gDNA that served as material.

The chain combines TRBV3-1 (or the pseudogene TRBV3-2) with TRBJ2-3, with D possibly TRBD1 on 5 matching bases. The sequencing sample was made of peripheral blood. The sequence was obtained from a man aged 40-50 years with acute or convalescent COVID-19. CDR3 in amino acids: CASSQPSGYTDTQYF. CDR3 in DNA: TGTGCCAGCAGCCAACCTTCAGGGTACACAGATACGCAGTATTTT.